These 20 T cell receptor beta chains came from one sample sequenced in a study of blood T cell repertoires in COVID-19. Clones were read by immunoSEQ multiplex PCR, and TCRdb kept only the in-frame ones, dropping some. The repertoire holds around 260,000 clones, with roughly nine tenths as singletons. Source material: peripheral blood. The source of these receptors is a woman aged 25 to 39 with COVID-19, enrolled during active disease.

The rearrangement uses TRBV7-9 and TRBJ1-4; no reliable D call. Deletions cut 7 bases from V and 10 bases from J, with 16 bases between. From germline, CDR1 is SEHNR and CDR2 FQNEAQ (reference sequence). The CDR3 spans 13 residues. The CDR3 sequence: CASTSVGGVKLFF. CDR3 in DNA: TGTGCCAGCACCTCCGTAGGAGGAGTAAAACTGTTTTTT.

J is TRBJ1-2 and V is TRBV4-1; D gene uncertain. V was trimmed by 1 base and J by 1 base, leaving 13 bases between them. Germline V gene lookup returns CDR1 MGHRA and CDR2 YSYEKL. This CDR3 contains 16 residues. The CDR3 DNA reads TGCGCCAGCAGCCAAGTTCCGGGTAAAAGTAACTATGGCTACACCTTC. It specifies CASSQVPGKSNYGYTF.

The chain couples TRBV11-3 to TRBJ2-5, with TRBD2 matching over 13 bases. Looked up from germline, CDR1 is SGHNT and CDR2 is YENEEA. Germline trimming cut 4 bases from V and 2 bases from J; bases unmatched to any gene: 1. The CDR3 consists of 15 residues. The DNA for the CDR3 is TGTGCCAGCAGCTCGGGACTAGCGGGACAAGAGACCCAGTACTTC. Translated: CASSSGLAGQETQYF.

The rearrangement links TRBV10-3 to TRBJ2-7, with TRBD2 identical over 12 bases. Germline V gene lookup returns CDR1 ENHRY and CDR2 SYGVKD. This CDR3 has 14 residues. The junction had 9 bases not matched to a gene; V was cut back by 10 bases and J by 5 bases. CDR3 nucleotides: TGTGCCACTCGACTAGCGGGAGATGGAAACGAGCAGTACTTC. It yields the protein CATRLAGDGNEQYF.

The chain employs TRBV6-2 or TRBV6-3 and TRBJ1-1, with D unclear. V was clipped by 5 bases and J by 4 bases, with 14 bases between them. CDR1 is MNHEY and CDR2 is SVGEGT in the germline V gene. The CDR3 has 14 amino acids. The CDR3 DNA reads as TGTGCCAGCAGTGTCCGGAGTGACGGCACTGAAGCTTTCTTT. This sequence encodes CASSVRSDGTEAFF.

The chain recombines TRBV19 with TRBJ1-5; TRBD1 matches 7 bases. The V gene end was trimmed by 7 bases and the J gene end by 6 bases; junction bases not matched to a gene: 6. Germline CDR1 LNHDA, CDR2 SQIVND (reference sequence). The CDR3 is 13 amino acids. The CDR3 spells CASTGYRGQPQHF. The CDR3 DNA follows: TGTGCCAGTACCGGCTACAGGGGTCAGCCCCAGCATTTT.

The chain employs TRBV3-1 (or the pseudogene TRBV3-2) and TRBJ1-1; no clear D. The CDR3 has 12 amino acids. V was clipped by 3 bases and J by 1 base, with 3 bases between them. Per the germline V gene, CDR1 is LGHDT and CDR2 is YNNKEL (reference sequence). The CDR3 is CASSHGNTEAFF. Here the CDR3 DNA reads TGTGCCAGCAGCCACGGGAACACTGAAGCTTTCTTT.

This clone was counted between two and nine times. In DNA, the CDR3 is TGTGCCAGCAGCTTAGACCGAGATCCGGGAGAGACCCAGTACTTC. This translates into CASSLDRDPGETQYF. The chain carries TRBV11-2 and TRBJ2-5; D is unclear. The V and J ends lost 0 bases and 4 bases respectively, with 12 bases between them. CDR1 SGHAT and CDR2 FQNNGV come from the germline V gene. This CDR3 comprises 15 residues.

This CDR3 reads CASSGAGAYNEQFF. Here the CDR3 DNA reads TGTGCCAGCTCCGGGGCAGGGGCTTACAATGAGCAGTTCTTC. The rearrangement joins TRBV18 to TRBJ2-1; possible D gene TRBD1, 6 bases. From germline, CDR1 is KGHSH and CDR2 LQKENI. This CDR3 has 14 residues. Trimming removed 6 bases from V and 4 bases from J, with 13 bases in between. The full variable domain, its missing parts supplied by reference TRBV18 and TRBJ2-1, is NAGVMQNPRHLVRRRGQEARLRCSPMKGHSHVYWYRQLPEEGLKFMVYLQKENIIDESGMPKERFSAEFPKEGPSILRIQQVVRGDSAAYFCASSGAGAYNEQFFGPGTRLTVL.

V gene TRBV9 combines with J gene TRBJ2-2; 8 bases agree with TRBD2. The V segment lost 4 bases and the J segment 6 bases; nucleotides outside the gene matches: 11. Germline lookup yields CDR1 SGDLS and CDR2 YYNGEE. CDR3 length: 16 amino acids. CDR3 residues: CASSSPGTSWPGELFF. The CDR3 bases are TGTGCCAGCAGCTCTCCCGGGACTAGTTGGCCCGGGGAGCTGTTTTTT.

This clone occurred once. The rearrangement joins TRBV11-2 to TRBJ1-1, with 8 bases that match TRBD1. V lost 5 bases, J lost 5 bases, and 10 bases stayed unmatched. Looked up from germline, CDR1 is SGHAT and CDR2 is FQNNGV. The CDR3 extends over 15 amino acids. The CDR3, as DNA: TGTGCCAGCAGCCTACCAGGGGGCTTGGGGACTGAAGCTTTCTTT. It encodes CASSLPGGLGTEAFF. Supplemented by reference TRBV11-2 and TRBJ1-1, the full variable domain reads EAGVAQSPRYKIIEKRQSVAFWCNPISGHATLYWYQQILGQGPKLLIQFQNNGVVDDSQLPKDRFSAERLKGVDSTLKIQPAKLEDSAVYLCASSLPGGLGTEAFFGQGTRLTVV.

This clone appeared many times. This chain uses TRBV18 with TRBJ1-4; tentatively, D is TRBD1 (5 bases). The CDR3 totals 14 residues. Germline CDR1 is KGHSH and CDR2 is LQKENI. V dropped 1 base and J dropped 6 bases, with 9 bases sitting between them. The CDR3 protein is CASSPRTKDEKLFF. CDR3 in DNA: TGTGCCAGCTCACCACGGACAAAGGATGAAAAACTGTTTTTT. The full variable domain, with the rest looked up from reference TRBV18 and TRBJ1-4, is NAGVMQNPRHLVRRRGQEARLRCSPMKGHSHVYWYRQLPEEGLKFMVYLQKENIIDESGMPKERFSAEFPKEGPSILRIQQVVRGDSAAYFCASSPRTKDEKLFFGSGTQLSVL.

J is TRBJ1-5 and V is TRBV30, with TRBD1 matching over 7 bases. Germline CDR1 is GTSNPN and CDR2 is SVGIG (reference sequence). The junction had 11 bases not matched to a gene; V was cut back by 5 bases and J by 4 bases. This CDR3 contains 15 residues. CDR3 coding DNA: TGTGCCTGGCGAGGGGGCGGCGAATGGAATCAGCCCCAGCATTTT. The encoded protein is CAWRGGGEWNQPQHF.

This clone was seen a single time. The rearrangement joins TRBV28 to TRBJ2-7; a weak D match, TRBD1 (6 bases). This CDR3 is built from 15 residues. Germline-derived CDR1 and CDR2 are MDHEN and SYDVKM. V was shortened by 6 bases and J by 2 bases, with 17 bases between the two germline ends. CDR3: CASSGGQLTTYEQYF. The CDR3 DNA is TGTGCCAGCAGCGGCGGACAGCTAACGACCTACGAGCAGTACTTC.

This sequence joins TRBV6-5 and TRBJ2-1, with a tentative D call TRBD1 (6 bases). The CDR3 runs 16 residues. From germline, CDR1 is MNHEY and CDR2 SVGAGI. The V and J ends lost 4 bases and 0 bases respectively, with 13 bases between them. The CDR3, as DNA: TGTGCCAGCAGTTCCAGCGGACAGAGCTCCTACAATGAGCAGTTCTTC. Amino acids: CASSSSGQSSYNEQFF.

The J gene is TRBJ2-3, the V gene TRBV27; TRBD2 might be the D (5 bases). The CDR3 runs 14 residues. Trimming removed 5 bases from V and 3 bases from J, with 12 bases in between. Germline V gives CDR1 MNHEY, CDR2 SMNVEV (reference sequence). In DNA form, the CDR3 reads TGTGCCAGCAGTCTCGGACTGGAGACAGATACGCAGTATTTT. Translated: CASSLGLETDTQYF.

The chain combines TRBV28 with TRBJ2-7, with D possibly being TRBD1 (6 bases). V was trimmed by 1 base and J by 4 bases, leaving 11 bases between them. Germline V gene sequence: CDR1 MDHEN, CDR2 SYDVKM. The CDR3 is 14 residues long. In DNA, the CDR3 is TGTGCCAGCAGTTTATCCAGGGGCTGGTACGAGCAGTACTTC. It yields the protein CASSLSRGWYEQYF.

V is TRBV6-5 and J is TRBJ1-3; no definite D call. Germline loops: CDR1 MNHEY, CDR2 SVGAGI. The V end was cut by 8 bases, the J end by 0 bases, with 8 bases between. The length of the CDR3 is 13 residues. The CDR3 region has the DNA TGTGCCAGCTTGGAGAGCTCTGGAAACACCATATATTTT. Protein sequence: CASLESSGNTIYF.

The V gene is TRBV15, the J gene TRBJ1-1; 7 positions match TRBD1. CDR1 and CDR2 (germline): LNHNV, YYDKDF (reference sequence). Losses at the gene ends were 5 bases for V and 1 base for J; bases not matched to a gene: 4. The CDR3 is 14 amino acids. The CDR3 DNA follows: TGTGCCACCAGCCGAAGGACAGGGAACACTGAAGCTTTCTTT. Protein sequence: CATSRRTGNTEAFF. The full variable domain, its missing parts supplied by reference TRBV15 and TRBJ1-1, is DAMVIQNPRYQVTQFGKPVTLSCSQTLNHNVMYWYQQKSSQAPKLLFHYYDKDFNNEADTPDNFQSRRPNTSFCFLDIRSPGLGDTAMYLCATSRRTGNTEAFFGQGTRLTVV.

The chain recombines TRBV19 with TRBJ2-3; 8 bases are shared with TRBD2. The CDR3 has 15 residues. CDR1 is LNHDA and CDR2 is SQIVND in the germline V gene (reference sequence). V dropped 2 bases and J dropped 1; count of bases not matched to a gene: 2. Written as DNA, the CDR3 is TGTGCCAGTAGTATAATGACTAGCGGCACAGATACGCAGTATTTT. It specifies CASSIMTSGTDTQYF.